Listed here are 21 T cell receptor beta chains from one sample, sequenced in a study of glioma-infiltrating T cells. Using RNA template, CDR3s of TCR alpha and beta were amplified with iRepertoire arm-PCR. TCRdb recomputed calls from the multiplex PCR reads with MiXCR, one row per CDR3 protein. The data show fewer than 250,000 distinct CDR3 sequences, with approximately 30% seen just once and 20% held by the top ten. The sample was glioma tissue, nonneoplastic brain tissue, or PBMCs (not recorded which). The receptors shown here come from a human donor with low-grade glioma or glioblastoma, undergoing nonglioma brain surgery, or in good health (not recorded which).

This clonotype was seen at least ten times. The chain employs TRBV3-1 and TRBJ2-7; D remains unclear. Looked up from germline, CDR1 is LGHDT and CDR2 is YNNKEL (reference sequence). Trimming left V 1 base short and J 0 bases short, with 4 bases between. This CDR3 is built from 13 residues. The chain's CDR3 is CASSQAFSYEQYF. In nucleotides, the CDR3 is TGTGCCAGCAGCCAAGCCTTCTCCTACGAGCAGTACTTC.

As concerns this clonotype: A clone one base away is much larger, so this may be a read error. J is TRBJ1-2 and V is TRBV7-9; no firm D call. Germline V CDR1 and CDR2: SEHNR, FQNEAQ (reference sequence). The CDR3 is 13 residues long. Trimming took 6 bases from V and 4 from J, leaving 12 bases between them. The DNA of the CDR3 is TGTGCCAGCAGACCCCCGGGCGGCTATGGCTACACCTTC. Amino acids: CASRPPGGYGYTF.

This clonotype was picked up many times. This CDR3 is CSAGAQDSYEQYF. CDR3 coding DNA: TGCAGTGCTGGTGCACAGGACTCCTACGAGCAGTACTTC. V gene TRBV20-1 combines with J gene TRBJ2-7; D may be TRBD1 (5 bases). The length of the CDR3 is 13 residues. Looked up from germline, CDR1 is DFQATT and CDR2 is SNEGSKA (reference sequence). Trimming stripped 5 bases from V and 0 bases from J, with 11 bases between.

This clonotype showed up many times. The chain is built from TRBV7-2 and TRBJ2-5; either TRBD1 or TRBD2 may supply D (6 bases each). V lost 8 bases, J lost 9 bases, and 19 bases lay in between. Looked up from germline, CDR1 is SGHTA and CDR2 is FQGNSA. The CDR3 consists of 13 residues. Here the CDR3 DNA reads TGTGCCAGCGCCGGGGGCGGAAAGCAGGCCCAGTACTTC. Its protein product is CASAGGGKQAQYF. Full variable domain (remainder filled in from reference TRBV7-2 and TRBJ2-5): GAGVSQSPSNKVTEKGKDVELRCDPISGHTALYWYRQSLGQGLEFLIYFQGNSAPDKSGLPSDRFSAERTGGSVSTLTIQRTQQEDSAVYLCASAGGGKQAQYFGPGTRLLVL.

J is TRBJ2-7 and V is TRBV11-2, with D unresolved. Trimming removed 2 bases from V and 1 base from J, with 12 bases in between. This CDR3 region has 15 residues. From germline, CDR1 is SGHAT and CDR2 FQNNGV. The CDR3 coding sequence is TGTGCCAGCAGCTTACTGGTGACCTTATCCTACGAGCAGTACTTC. It translates to CASSLLVTLSYEQYF.

This clonotype was seen at least ten times. The chain couples TRBV6-1 to TRBJ1-1; D possibly corresponds to TRBD1 (6 bases). V was trimmed by 2 bases and J by 2 bases, leaving 12 bases between them. The CDR3 covers 15 residues. Germline V CDR1 and CDR2: MNHNS, SASEGT. Written as DNA, the CDR3 is TGTGCCAGCAGTGAAATGGTAGGGGGTAACACTGAAGCTTTCTTT. Encoded protein: CASSEMVGGNTEAFF.

Concerning this clonotype: The junction departs from the called germline gene at one end, perhaps through a read error. V usage is TRBV6-2 or TRBV6-3 and J usage is TRBJ1-1; D might be TRBD1 (6 bases). The CDR3 has 11 amino acids. Germline CDR1 is MNHEY and CDR2 is SVGEGT. The CDR3 region has the DNA TGTGCCAGCAGCCAGGGGACTGAGGCTTCCTTT. It specifies CASSQGTEASF.

The table lists this clonotype with many counts. The chain uses TRBV27 and TRBJ2-7; possibly TRBD1 for D (5 bases). Germline values: CDR1 MNHEY, CDR2 SMNVEV (reference sequence). The V end was cut by 2 bases, the J end by 0 bases, with 14 bases between. The CDR3 covers 16 residues. This CDR3 is CASSLRQIYSSYEQYF. CDR3 DNA: TGTGCCAGCAGTTTACGACAGATTTACAGCTCCTACGAGCAGTACTTC.

The chain combines TRBV7-2 with TRBJ2-3; 7 nucleotides match TRBD2. Germline V gene lookup returns CDR1 SGHTA and CDR2 FQGNSA. The CDR3 has 18 residues. V trimming: 3 bases; J trimming: 5 bases; junction bases outside the gene matches: 17. The CDR3 is CASSLLREAGEYRDTQYF. DNA for the CDR3: TGTGCCAGCAGCTTGCTACGGGAGGCGGGAGAGTATCGAGATACGCAGTATTTT.

The genes are TRBV12-3 or TRBV12-4 and TRBJ2-5; no clear D. V was trimmed by 0 bases and J by 4 bases, leaving 9 bases between them. The CDR3 length is 14 residues. As DNA, the CDR3 is TGTGCCAGCAGTTTAGCGGGCAGTCTAGAGACCCAGTACTTC. This sequence encodes CASSLAGSLETQYF.

This clonotype was detected many times. The V and J genes are TRBV28 and TRBJ1-1, with a possible D match to TRBD1 (5 bases). There are 17 residues in the CDR3. Trimming took off 4 bases at V and 3 bases at J, with 21 bases between the two ends. CDR1 and CDR2 (germline): MDHEN, SYDVKM. CDR3 loop: CASSSPPQTEEYTEAFF. The CDR3 DNA follows: TGTGCCAGCAGTTCACCGCCCCAGACAGAGGAGTACACTGAAGCTTTCTTT.

This clonotype has just a few counts. The chain links TRBV5-1 to TRBJ2-5; possibly TRBD1 for D (6 bases). Germline V gene lookup returns CDR1 SGHRS and CDR2 YFSETQ. The germline V and J ends were trimmed by 0 bases and 3 bases, with 12 bases remaining between them. The length of the CDR3 is 15 residues. This chain's CDR3 is CASSLVGAIEETQYF. The CDR3 DNA sequence: TGCGCCAGCAGCTTGGTGGGGGCCATAGAAGAGACCCAGTACTTC.

This clonotype was picked up many times. This chain links TRBV6-1 with TRBJ2-1; perhaps TRBD2 as D (5 bases). Per germline, CDR1 MNHNS and CDR2 SASEGT. Trimming removed 5 bases from V and 6 bases from J, with 14 bases in between. CDR3 size: 14 residues. Here the CDR3 DNA reads TGTGCCAGCAGTTACGGGATTAGCTTCAATGAGCAGTTCTTC. Protein sequence: CASSYGISFNEQFF.

V and J are TRBV5-1 and TRBJ2-7; D unclear. The CDR3 spans 13 residues. The V end was cut by 4 bases, the J end by 5 bases, with 13 bases between. CDR1 is SGHRS and CDR2 is YFSETQ in the germline V gene. The CDR3 DNA reads TGCGCCAGCAGCCTTTATTCGGATCACGAGCAGTACTTC. Protein: CASSLYSDHEQYF.

Turning to this clonotype: A much larger clone lies a single base off, so this may be a read error. The gene calls are TRBV3-1 and TRBJ1-1; 7 nucleotides agree with TRBD1. The V segment lost 9 bases and the J segment 5 bases; nucleotides outside the gene matches: 12. Germline CDR1 is LGHDT and CDR2 is YNNKEL (reference sequence). The CDR3 is made up of 14 amino acids. The chain's CDR3 is CARSPATGATEAFF. The CDR3 DNA reads TGTGCCAGATCCCCCGCAACAGGGGCAACTGAAGCTTTCTTT.

The count of this clonotype is one. This could be a read error, since a much larger clone is one nucleotide away. The chain joins TRBV7-3 to TRBJ2-5; D call uncertain. Trimming took off 3 bases at V and 12 bases at J, with 17 bases between the two ends. There are 13 residues in the CDR3. Germline V gene sequence: CDR1 SGHTA, CDR2 FQGTGA. The CDR3 protein is CASSFGPRRAKYF. CDR3 coding DNA: TGTGCCAGCAGCTTTGGGCCTCGTCGGGCCAAGTACTTC.

Remarks on this clonotype: Since a much larger clone is just one base distant, this may be a read error. The chain has TRBV19 and TRBJ1-1; D ambiguous. Germline assignment: CDR1 LNHDA and CDR2 SQIVND (reference sequence). The CDR3 length is 13 residues. V shed 8 bases and J shed 0 bases, with 10 bases lying between them. The CDR3 DNA reads as TGTGCCAGTTTCGGGAAGATGAACACTGAAGCTTTCTTT. Protein: CASFGKMNTEAFF.

This clonotype was counted between two and nine times. The gene calls are TRBV7-2 and TRBJ1-3; possibly TRBD1 for D (6 bases). V shed 3 bases and J shed 0 bases, with 12 bases lying between them. The CDR3 loop spans 16 amino acids. CDR1 SGHTA and CDR2 FQGNSA come from the germline V gene. The CDR3 DNA reads as TGTGCCAGCAGCTTGACAGGCTCCTTCTCTGGAAACACCATATATTTT. It is translated as CASSLTGSFSGNTIYF.

Ten or more counts support this clonotype. J is TRBJ1-5 and V is TRBV19; TRBD1 matches 7 bases. Germline CDR1 reads LNHDA; CDR2 reads SQIVND (reference sequence). The ends lost 5 bases at V and 3 bases at J; junction bases unmatched: 7. CDR3 length: 15 residues. The CDR3 DNA sequence: TGTGCCAGTAGTTCCGCGGGACAGATCAATCAGCCCCAGCATTTT. Encoded protein: CASSSAGQINQPQHF.

The V and J genes are TRBV29-1 and TRBJ1-1; 7 positions agree with TRBD1. This CDR3 is 14 amino acids long. Germline V gene lookup returns CDR1 SQVTM and CDR2 ANQGSEA. The V segment lost 4 bases and the J segment 5 bases; nucleotides outside the gene matches: 10. The CDR3 DNA reads as TGCAGCGTTGGGGCAGGGGGTATGAGAACTGAAGCTTTCTTT. Protein: CSVGAGGMRTEAFF. Drawing the rest from reference TRBV29-1 and TRBJ1-1, the complete variable domain is SAVISQKPSRDICQRGTSLTIQCQVDSQVTMMFWYRQQPGQSLTLIATANQGSEATYESGFVIDKFPISRPNLTFSTLTVSNMSPEDSSIYLCSVGAGGMRTEAFFGQGTRLTVV.

The sample holds many counts of this clonotype. The chain carries TRBV7-2 and TRBJ2-5; 8 nucleotides align to TRBD2. V was pared by 1 base and J by 14 bases, with 15 bases of the junction left unmatched. The CDR3 spans 15 residues. CDR1 and CDR2 from the germline V gene are SGHTA and FQGNSA. Here the CDR3 DNA reads TGTGCCAGCAGCTTAGTCCCGGGAGGGCAACATCCCGCCTACTTC. Translation: CASSLVPGGQHPAYF.